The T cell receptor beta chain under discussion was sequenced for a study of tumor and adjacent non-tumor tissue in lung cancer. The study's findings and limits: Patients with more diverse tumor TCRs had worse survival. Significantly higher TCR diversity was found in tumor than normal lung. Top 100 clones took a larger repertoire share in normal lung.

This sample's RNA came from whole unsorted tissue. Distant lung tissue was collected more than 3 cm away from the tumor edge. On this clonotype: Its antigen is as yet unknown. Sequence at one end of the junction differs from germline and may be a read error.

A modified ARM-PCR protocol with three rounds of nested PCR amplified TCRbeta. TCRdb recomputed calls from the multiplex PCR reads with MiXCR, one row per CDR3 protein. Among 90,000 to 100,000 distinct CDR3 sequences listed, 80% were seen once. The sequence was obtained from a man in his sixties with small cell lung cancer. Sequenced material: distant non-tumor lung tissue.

The CDR3 reads CASSQAGARYNEHFF. CDR3 bases: TGTGCCAGCAGCCAAGCTGGGGCGAGGTACAATGAGCACTTCTTC. The chain is built from TRBV4-2 and TRBJ2-1; TRBD1 might be the D (5 bases). This CDR3 contains 15 residues. Germline V lookup: CDR1 LGHNA, CDR2 YNFKEQ.